This is a list of T cell receptor beta chains from one sample in a study of T-cell reconstitution after alpha-beta-depleted transplantation in children. One entry per CDR3 protein, called by TCRdb with MiXCR from the PCR reads. The sample gives 600,000 to 700,000 distinct CDR3 sequences, roughly 13% of which show up once; approximately 0.8% is in the top ten. The sequencing here drew on PBMCs, taken before TCRalphabeta/CD19-depleted stem cell transplant. These receptors all come from a girl aged 2-9 years with congenital amegakaryocytic thrombocytopenia, due to receive a stem cell transplant. CDR3s include the opening cysteine and the closing phenylalanine or tryptophan. The D gene is left open where the match is weak. Some rows have no size entry. The others give once, few or many, or a class for an expanded clone.

j_call: TRBJ2-7
v_call: TRBV12-3/TRBV12-4
clone_size: few
d_call: -
cdr3_aa: CASSLGPAGEQYF
cdr3_nt: TGTGCCAGCAGTTTGGGACCGGCCGGGGAGCAGTACTTC

j_call: TRBJ1-1
v_call: TRBV12-3/TRBV12-4
clone_size: many
d_call: -
cdr3_aa: CASSLGIGAEAFF
cdr3_nt: TGTGCCAGCAGTTTAGGGATAGGGGCCGAAGCTTTCTTT

j_call: TRBJ2-7
v_call: TRBV11-2
clone_size: few
d_call: -
cdr3_aa: CASSSKTGGYEQYF
cdr3_nt: TGTGCCAGCAGCTCCAAAACGGGCGGCTACGAGCAGTACTTC

j_call: TRBJ2-1
v_call: TRBV7-9
clone_size: -
d_call: -
cdr3_aa: CASSLPRDGYNEQFF
cdr3_nt: TGTGCCAGCAGCTTACCTCGAGACGGTTACAATGAGCAGTTCTTC

j_call: TRBJ2-3
v_call: TRBV5-1
clone_size: many
d_call: -
cdr3_aa: CASSSSQGTDTQYF
cdr3_nt: TGCGCCAGCAGCAGTTCACAGGGCACAGATACGCAGTATTTT

j_call: TRBJ2-1
v_call: TRBV12-3/TRBV12-4
clone_size: many
d_call: TRBD2
cdr3_aa: CASSRLYSGRFYNEQFF
cdr3_nt: TGTGCCAGCAGTCGACTTTATAGCGGGAGGTTCTACAATGAGCAGTTCTTC

j_call: TRBJ1-3
v_call: TRBV5-1
clone_size: -
d_call: -
cdr3_aa: CASSHDRTGNTIYF
cdr3_nt: TGCGCCAGCAGTCACGACAGGACTGGAAACACCATATATTTT

j_call: TRBJ2-1
v_call: TRBV12-3/TRBV12-4
clone_size: -
d_call: TRBD1
cdr3_aa: CASSLEAGRQGRDNEQFF
cdr3_nt: TGTGCCAGCAGTTTAGAGGCCGGCCGACAGGGTCGGGACAATGAGCAGTTCTTC

j_call: TRBJ2-2
v_call: TRBV5-6
clone_size: many
d_call: -
cdr3_aa: CASSFGRVAGELFF
cdr3_nt: TGTGCCAGCAGCTTCGGCAGGGTCGCCGGGGAGCTGTTTTTT

j_call: TRBJ2-2
v_call: TRBV5-1
clone_size: few
d_call: TRBD1
cdr3_aa: CASSSQGAGSIVTGELFF
cdr3_nt: TGCGCCAGCAGCTCACAGGGGGCCGGGAGTATCGTCACCGGGGAGCTGTTTTTT

j_call: TRBJ2-3
v_call: TRBV20-1
clone_size: many
d_call: TRBD2
cdr3_aa: CSARGLVRTDTQYF
cdr3_nt: TGCAGTGCTAGGGGACTAGTCCGCACAGATACGCAGTATTTT

j_call: TRBJ2-6
v_call: TRBV6-5
clone_size: many
d_call: -
cdr3_aa: CASSYSIVPGANVLTF
cdr3_nt: TGTGCCAGCAGTTACTCGATAGTACCTGGGGCCAACGTCCTGACTTTC

j_call: TRBJ1-4
v_call: TRBV14
clone_size: -
d_call: -
cdr3_aa: CASSQVRGGSEKLFF
cdr3_nt: TGTGCCAGCAGCCAAGTTCGGGGGGGTAGTGAAAAACTGTTTTTT

j_call: TRBJ2-1
v_call: TRBV7-9
clone_size: many
d_call: -
cdr3_aa: CASSSIAVSYNEQFF
cdr3_nt: TGTGCCAGCAGCTCGATTGCGGTATCCTACAATGAGCAGTTCTTC

j_call: TRBJ1-2
v_call: TRBV6-1
clone_size: -
d_call: -
cdr3_aa: CATRTDTNYGYTF
cdr3_nt: TGTGCCACTCGGACAGATACTAACTATGGCTACACCTTC

j_call: TRBJ2-7
v_call: TRBV6-2/TRBV6-3
clone_size: -
d_call: TRBD1
cdr3_aa: CASRDLRQGSSVEQYF
cdr3_nt: TGTGCCAGCAGGGACCTCAGACAGGGGTCGTCCGTCGAGCAGTACTTC

j_call: TRBJ2-7
v_call: TRBV29-1
clone_size: many
d_call: -
cdr3_aa: CSVQGTYEQYF
cdr3_nt: TGCAGCGTGCAGGGGACGTACGAGCAGTACTTC

j_call: TRBJ2-1
v_call: TRBV28
clone_size: -
d_call: -
cdr3_aa: CASSFSSGTNEQFF
cdr3_nt: TGTGCCAGCAGTTTCAGTTCAGGTACCAATGAGCAGTTCTTC

j_call: TRBJ2-1
v_call: TRBV13
clone_size: -
d_call: -
cdr3_aa: CASSLSPGHLYNEQFF
cdr3_nt: TGTGCCAGCAGCTTGAGCCCGGGACACCTATACAATGAGCAGTTCTTC

j_call: TRBJ2-1
v_call: TRBV28
clone_size: -
d_call: TRBD2
cdr3_aa: CASSGQKSGRALSEQFF
cdr3_nt: TGTGCCAGCAGTGGCCAGAAAAGCGGGAGGGCCCTTAGTGAGCAGTTCTTC

j_call: TRBJ2-7
v_call: TRBV20-1
clone_size: -
d_call: TRBD2
cdr3_aa: CSARGTSFLDEQYF
cdr3_nt: TGCAGTGCTAGAGGGACTAGCTTTTTGGACGAGCAGTACTTC

j_call: TRBJ1-5
v_call: TRBV20-1
clone_size: few
d_call: -
cdr3_aa: CSAATTPHRGGDQPQHF
cdr3_nt: TGCAGTGCTGCAACCACTCCCCACCGAGGGGGTGACCAGCCCCAGCATTTT

j_call: TRBJ2-1
v_call: TRBV10-3
clone_size: -
d_call: TRBD2
cdr3_aa: CAISEAGVGNEQFF
cdr3_nt: TGTGCCATCAGTGAGGCGGGAGTTGGGAATGAGCAGTTCTTC